The 5 T cell receptor beta chains presented below share a single source sample, sequenced in a study of early T cells in non-severe SARS-CoV-2 infection. TCRdb fed the 5' RACE reads into MiXCR, producing one record per CDR3 protein. The sample yields about 110,000 distinct CDR3 sequences, about 12% seen once. The material sequenced was whole blood. The receptors stem from an adult who was a healthcare worker with PCR-confirmed SARS-CoV-2 infection or an uninfected control (not recorded which).

The table lists this clonotype with a few counts. The chain employs TRBV19 and TRBJ2-5, with D perhaps TRBD1 (8 bases). CDR1 LNHDA and CDR2 SQIVND come from the germline V gene (reference sequence). The CDR3 extends over 13 amino acids. Trimming cost V 9 bases and J 5 bases, with 16 bases left between them. CDR3 sequence: CASRDRGGETQYF. In nucleotides, the CDR3 is TGTGCCAGCAGAGACAGGGGAGGGGAGACCCAGTACTTC.

This clonotype has at least ten counts. The chain joins TRBV20-1 to TRBJ1-2; D gene uncertain. Trimming stripped 5 bases from V and 4 bases from J, with 20 bases between. Germline CDR1 and CDR2: DFQATT and SNEGSKA (reference sequence). The CDR3 has 15 residues. The CDR3 DNA follows: TGCAGTGCTTCCCCCCGGGTTTCGAGTCCCTATGGCTACACCTTC. It specifies CSASPRVSSPYGYTF.

This clonotype appeared many times. The V call is TRBV9, the J call TRBJ2-3, with no clear D. Trimming removed 0 bases from V and 4 bases from J, with 6 bases in between. The CDR3 has 13 amino acids. Germline assignment: CDR1 SGDLS and CDR2 YYNGEE. CDR3 sequence: CASSVGPPDTQYF. CDR3 DNA sequence: TGTGCCAGCAGCGTAGGGCCCCCAGATACGCAGTATTTT.

This clonotype has ten or more counts. The chain is built from TRBV7-3 and TRBJ2-2; D may be TRBD2 (6 bases). The CDR3 loop spans 14 amino acids. Trimming removed 6 bases at V and 5 bases at J, with 13 bases between. Germline CDR1 SGHTA, CDR2 FQGTGA. The DNA for the CDR3 is TGTGCCAGCAGGGTGGGAGGAGTTACCGGGGAGCTGTTTTTT. Amino acids: CASRVGGVTGELFF.

This clonotype was counted at least ten times. In nucleotides, the CDR3 is TGTGCCACCAGTGATCCCGGGACTAGCGGGAGGGGGAATGAGCAGTTCTTC. Translation: CATSDPGTSGRGNEQFF. The chain couples TRBV24-1 to TRBJ2-1; 16 bases agree with TRBD2. CDR1 and CDR2 (germline): KGHDR, SFDVKD. The CDR3 consists of 17 residues. The V gene end was trimmed by 3 bases and the J gene end by 7 bases; junction bases not matched to a gene: 5.